This paragraph reports one TCR beta chain. The antigen is undetermined. The primer mix had 60 Vbeta and 13 Jbeta primers. In the authors' methods: Some 11 million of the roughly 80 million unique TCR beta chains counted in a later analysis were shared. The protocol was immunoSEQ multiplex PCR, while the TCRdb copy is restricted to in-frame clones and leaves out a portion. The V and J calls and clone size were taken over from that table, and D and trimming were inferred from the DNA. The sample lists about 120,000 clones; 8% to 10% were seen once. Losses at the gene ends were 4 bases for V and 4 bases for J; bases not matched to a gene: 6. CDR3 length: 15 residues. Germline CDR1 reads LNHDA; CDR2 reads SQIVND (reference sequence). These data are taken from a study of cytomegalovirus exposure and HLA in healthy donors. Study-wide background: Unique TCRs from HLA-typed donors, 75 million to 100 million of them, were held in an early data release.

Notes on the study in general: A later analysis found that most CMV-associated TCR beta chains appeared HLA-restricted. Among TCR beta chains, those listed as cytomegalovirus-associated numbered around 180.

The receptor was isolated from a man between 25 and 39 years old in good health and CMV-seronegative. The sequencing input was PBMCs. The genes are TRBV19 and TRBJ2-7; 11 nucleotides agree with TRBD2. CDR3 sequence (DNA): TGTGCCAGTAGTACCGGGACTAGCGGAGCATACGAGCAGTACTTC. As protein: CASSTGTSGAYEQYF.